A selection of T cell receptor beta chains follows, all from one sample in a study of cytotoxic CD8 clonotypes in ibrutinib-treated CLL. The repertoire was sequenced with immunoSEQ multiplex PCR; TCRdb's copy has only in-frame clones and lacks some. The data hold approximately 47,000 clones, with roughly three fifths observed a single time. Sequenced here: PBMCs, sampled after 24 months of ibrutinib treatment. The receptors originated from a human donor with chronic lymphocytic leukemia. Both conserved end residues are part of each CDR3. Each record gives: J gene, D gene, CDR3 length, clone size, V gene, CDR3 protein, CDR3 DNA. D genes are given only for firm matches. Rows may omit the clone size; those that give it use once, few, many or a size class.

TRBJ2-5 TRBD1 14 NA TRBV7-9 CASSPGQDPETQYF TGTGCCAGCAGCCCGGGACAGGACCCGGAGACCCAGTACTTC
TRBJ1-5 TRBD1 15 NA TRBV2 CASSDRDRPNQPQHF TGTGCCAGCAGCGACCGGGACAGGCCCAATCAGCCCCAGCATTTT
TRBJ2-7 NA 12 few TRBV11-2 CASSLDGHEQYF TGTGCCAGCAGCTTAGATGGTCACGAGCAGTACTTC
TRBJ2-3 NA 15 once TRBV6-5 CASRYLSESTDTQYF TGTGCCAGCAGATATCTTAGCGAGAGCACAGATACGCAGTATTTT
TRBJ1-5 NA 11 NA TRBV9 CASGHNQPQHF TGTGCCAGCGGGCACAATCAGCCCCAGCATTTT
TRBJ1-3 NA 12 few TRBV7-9 CASSLPGNTIYF TGTGCCAGCAGCTTACCGGGAAACACCATATATTTT
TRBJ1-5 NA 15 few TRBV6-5 CASSYRGGTNQPQHF TGTGCCAGCAGTTACAGGGGAGGTACCAATCAGCCCCAGCATTTT
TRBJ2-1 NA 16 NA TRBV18 CASSPGSRNRVGEQFF TGTGCCAGCTCACCAGGGTCCCGTAACAGGGTCGGGGAGCAGTTCTTC
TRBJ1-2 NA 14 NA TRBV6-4 CASSSEGGVYGYTF TGTGCCAGCAGCTCCGAAGGGGGGGTCTATGGCTACACCTTC
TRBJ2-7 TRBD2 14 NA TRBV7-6 CASSLTSRDGEQYF TGTGCCAGCAGCTTGACTAGCAGAGACGGCGAGCAGTACTTC
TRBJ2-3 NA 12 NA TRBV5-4 CASSLRTDTQYF TGTGCCAGCAGCTTACGCACAGATACGCAGTATTTT
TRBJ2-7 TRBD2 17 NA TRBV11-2 CASSPPRGLAGIYEQYF TGTGCCAGCAGCCCCCCCCGGGGACTAGCGGGGATCTACGAGCAGTACTTC
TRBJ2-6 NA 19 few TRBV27 CASSLSIGFADSGANVLTF TGTGCCAGCAGTTTATCGATAGGGTTTGCCGACTCTGGGGCCAACGTCCTGACTTTC
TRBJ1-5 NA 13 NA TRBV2 CASSESADSPSHF TGTGCCAGCAGTGAATCGGCGGACTCCCCGTCGCATTTT
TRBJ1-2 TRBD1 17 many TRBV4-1 CASSQIGQGIRGYGYTF TGCGCCAGCAGCCAAATTGGACAGGGGATACGAGGCTATGGCTACACCTTC
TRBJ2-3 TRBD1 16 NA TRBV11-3 CASSSTPGTGTDTQYF TGTGCCAGCAGCTCAACTCCCGGGACAGGAACAGATACGCAGTATTTT
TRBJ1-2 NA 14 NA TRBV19 CASSRVTPPYGYTF TGTGCCAGTAGTAGGGTCACTCCACCCTATGGCTACACCTTC
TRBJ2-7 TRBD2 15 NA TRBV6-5 CASTLGGAGIYEQYF TGTGCCAGCACACTCGGGGGGGCCGGAATCTACGAGCAGTACTTC
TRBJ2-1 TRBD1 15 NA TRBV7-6 CASSLRDRENNEQFF TGTGCCAGCAGCTTAAGAGACAGGGAGAACAATGAGCAGTTCTTC
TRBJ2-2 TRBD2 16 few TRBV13 CASSPLAGAPGGELFF TGTGCCAGCAGCCCCCTAGCGGGGGCCCCGGGCGGGGAGCTGTTTTTT
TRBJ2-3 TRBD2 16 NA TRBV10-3 CAINPRASGGLDTQYF TGTGCCATCAACCCCCGGGCTAGCGGGGGACTAGATACGCAGTATTTT
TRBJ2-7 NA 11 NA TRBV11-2 CASSLGVGQYF TGTGCCAGCAGCTTAGGGGTGGGGCAGTACTTC
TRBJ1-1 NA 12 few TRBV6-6 CASRTAATEAFF TGTGCCAGCAGGACAGCCGCCACTGAAGCTTTCTTT
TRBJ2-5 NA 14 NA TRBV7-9 CASSLRTEQETQYF TGTGCCAGCAGCCTCCGGACAGAGCAAGAGACCCAGTACTTC
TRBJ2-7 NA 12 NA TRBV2 CASSEAGRGQYF TGTGCCAGCAGCGAGGCAGGGAGAGGGCAGTACTTC
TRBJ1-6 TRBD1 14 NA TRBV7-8 CASSVRQGHSPLHF TGTGCCAGCAGCGTTAGACAGGGTCATTCACCCCTCCACTTT
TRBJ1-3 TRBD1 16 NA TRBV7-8 CASSLEGTGSGNTIYF TGTGCCAGCAGCTTAGAGGGGACAGGCTCTGGAAACACCATATATTTT
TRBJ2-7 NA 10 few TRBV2 CASSYYEQYF TGTGCCAGCAGTTACTACGAGCAGTACTTC
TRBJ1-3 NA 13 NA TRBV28 CASSRSTGNTIYF TGTGCCAGCAGTCGGTCCACTGGAAACACCATATATTTT
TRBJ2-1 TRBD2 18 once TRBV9 CASSVERTSGGAMNEQFF TGTGCCAGCAGCGTAGAACGGACTAGCGGGGGGGCGATGAATGAGCAGTTCTTC
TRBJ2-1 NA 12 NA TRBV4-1 CASSRDWNEQFF TGCGCCAGCAGCCGGGACTGGAATGAGCAGTTCTTC
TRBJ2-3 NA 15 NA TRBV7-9 CASSFAGPDTDTQYF TGTGCCAGCAGCTTCGCGGGACCTGATACAGATACGCAGTATTTT
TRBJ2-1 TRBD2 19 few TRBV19 CASDPVGLAGGHNYNEQFF TGTGCCAGTGACCCGGTGGGACTAGCGGGGGGCCACAATTACAATGAGCAGTTCTTC
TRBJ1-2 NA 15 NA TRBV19 CASSIATTDNYGYTF TGTGCCAGTAGTATAGCCACGACGGATAACTATGGCTACACCTTC
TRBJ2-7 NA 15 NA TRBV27 CASSLGGGLSYEQYF TGTGCCAGCAGTTTAGGGGGGGGCCTCTCCTACGAGCAGTACTTC
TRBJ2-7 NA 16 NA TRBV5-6 CASSLAWSGEDYEQYF TGTGCCAGCAGCTTGGCATGGTCAGGGGAAGACTACGAGCAGTACTTC
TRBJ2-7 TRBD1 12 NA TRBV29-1 CSVEGGQGQQYF TGCAGCGTTGAAGGGGGACAGGGACAGCAGTACTTC
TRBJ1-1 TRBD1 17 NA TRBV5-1 CASSGNRQGTGGTEAFF TGCGCCAGCAGCGGGAATAGACAGGGCACGGGGGGCACTGAAGCTTTCTTT
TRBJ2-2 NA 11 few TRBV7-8 CASRRAGELFF TGTGCCAGCAGGCGGGCCGGGGAGCTGTTTTTT
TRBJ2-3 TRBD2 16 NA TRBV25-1 CASSAGLAGSTDTQYF TGTGCCAGCAGTGCCGGACTAGCGGGTAGCACAGATACGCAGTATTTT
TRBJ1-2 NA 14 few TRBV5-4 CASSLVGPNYGYTF TGTGCCAGCAGCTTAGTGGGGCCGAACTATGGCTACACCTTC
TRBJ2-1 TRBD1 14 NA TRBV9 CASSGQGNYNEQFF TGTGCCAGCAGCGGACAGGGAAACTACAATGAGCAGTTCTTC
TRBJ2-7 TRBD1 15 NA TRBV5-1 CASSFRHRGWGEQYF TGCGCCAGCAGCTTTAGGCACAGGGGATGGGGAGAGCAGTACTTC
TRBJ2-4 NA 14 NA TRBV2 CASSFRGAKNIQYF TGTGCCAGCAGTTTCAGGGGAGCCAAAAACATTCAGTACTTC
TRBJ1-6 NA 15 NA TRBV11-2 CASSSGGSYNSPLHF TGTGCCAGCAGCTCCGGGGGTTCCTATAATTCACCCCTCCACTTT
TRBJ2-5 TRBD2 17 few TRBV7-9 CASSHPPGTSEQETQYF TGTGCCAGCAGCCATCCACCCGGGACTAGCGAACAAGAGACCCAGTACTTC
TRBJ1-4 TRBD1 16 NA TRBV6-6 CASSYPAGGGGEKLFF TGTGCCAGCAGTTACCCCGCAGGGGGCGGAGGTGAAAAACTGTTTTTT
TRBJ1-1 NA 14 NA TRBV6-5 CASSYGVANTEAFF TGTGCCAGCAGTTACGGTGTAGCGAACACTGAAGCTTTCTTT
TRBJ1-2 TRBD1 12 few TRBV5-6 CASSIGQGGYTF TGTGCCAGCAGCATCGGACAGGGTGGCTACACCTTC
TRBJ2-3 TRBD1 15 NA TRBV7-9 CASTLEGTGADTQYF TGTGCCAGCACCTTAGAAGGGACAGGGGCCGATACGCAGTATTTT
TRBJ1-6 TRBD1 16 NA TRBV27 CASSLVSSGTGGSLHF TGTGCCAGCAGTTTAGTTTCATCCGGGACAGGGGGGTCCCTCCACTTT
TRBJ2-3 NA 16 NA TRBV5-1 CASSYGSGLLTDTQYF TGCGCCAGCAGTTATGGTTCGGGCCTACTCACAGATACGCAGTATTTT
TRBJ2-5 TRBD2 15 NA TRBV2 CASSALAGGPETQYF TGTGCCAGCAGTGCTTTAGCGGGGGGGCCTGAGACCCAGTACTTC
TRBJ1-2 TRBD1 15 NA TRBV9 CASSTRGGVPDGYTF TGTGCCAGCAGCACTAGAGGGGGCGTCCCCGATGGGTACACCTTC
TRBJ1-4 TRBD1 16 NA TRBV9 CASSEHGTGPNEKLFF TGTGCCAGCAGCGAACATGGGACAGGGCCTAATGAAAAACTGTTTTTT
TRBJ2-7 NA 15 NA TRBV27 CASSSVGATVYEQYF TGTGCCAGCAGTTCGGTGGGGGCCACCGTCTACGAGCAGTACTTC
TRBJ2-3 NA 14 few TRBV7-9 CASSLIQRTDTQYF TGTGCCAGCAGCTTGATTCAGCGCACAGATACGCAGTATTTT